These 2 T cell receptor beta chains came from one sample sequenced in a study of T cell repertoires in cytomegalovirus infection. Which antigens these TCRs recognize remains unknown. TCRdb fed the reads into MiXCR, producing one record per CDR3 protein. Of roughly 990,000 distinct CDR3 sequences in the sample, around 31% were seen once. The starting material was cultured CD8+ T cells from PBMCs, obtained from culture after CMV antigen stimulation. These receptor sequences come from a human donor in good health (CMV status not recorded). Some clones in this sample may be carry-over from other donors' samples.

Ten or more counts support this clonotype. The chain is built from TRBV4-1 and TRBJ1-1; tentative D call: TRBD1 (5 bases). Germline V lookup: CDR1 MGHRA, CDR2 YSYEKL. There are 14 residues in the CDR3. V shed 5 bases and J shed 2 bases, with 12 bases lying between them. The CDR3 bases are TGCGCCAGCAGCTCGGGGGTCGGCAACACTGAAGCTTTCTTT. Translated, it gives CASSSGVGNTEAFF.

The rearrangement joins TRBV28 to TRBJ2-1; TRBD2 matches at 15 bases. CDR3 length equals 17 residues. J gave up 7 bases and V 3 bases, and 7 bases lay outside the gene matches. Per germline, CDR1 MDHEN and CDR2 SYDVKM. The CDR3 here is CASSFGLAGGTGNEQFF. The CDR3 DNA sequence: TGTGCCAGCAGTTTTGGACTAGCGGGGGGGACGGGGAATGAGCAGTTCTTC. Full variable domain (outside the CDR3, taken from reference TRBV28 and TRBJ2-1): DVKVTQSSRYLVKRTGEKVFLECVQDMDHENMFWYRQDPGLGLRLIYFSYDVKMKEKGDIPEGYSVSREKKERFSLILESASTNQTSMYLCASSFGLAGGTGNEQFFGPGTRLTVL.